One and the same sample provided the 17 T cell receptor beta chains below, sequenced in a study of OX40 agonist ivuxolimab in advanced cancers. Method: immunoSEQ multiplex PCR; TCRdb's copy keeps in-frame clones and lacks some. The sample has about 63,000 clones, around 90% seen once. The sample was CD4+ or CD8+ T cells sorted from blood, taken in a trial of the OX40 agonist ivuxolimab. These TCRs come from an adult with an advanced solid tumor such as melanoma, head and neck, liver or kidney cancer.

This clone appeared once. The V call is TRBV11-3, the J call TRBJ2-1; 8 nucleotides line up with TRBD1. This CDR3 is built from 14 residues. Germline trimming cut 8 bases from V and 1 base from J; bases unmatched to any gene: 4. CDR1 and CDR2 (germline): SGHNT, YENEEA. The CDR3 coding sequence is TGTGCCAGCTGCAGGGGGCGTTCCTACAATGAGCAGTTCTTC. The encoded protein is CASCRGRSYNEQFF.

J is TRBJ1-6 and V is TRBV6-5, with 10 bases matching TRBD1. The V gene's germline CDR1 is MNHEY and CDR2 SVGAGI. Unmatched junction bases numbered 2, after V lost 0 bases and J lost 9 bases. The CDR3 extends over 15 amino acids. CDR3 coding DNA: TGTGCCAGCAGTTACTCGACAGGGGGCCGTTCACCCCTCCACTTT. Its protein product is CASSYSTGGRSPLHF.

This chain joins TRBV5-8 and TRBJ2-7; D gene ambiguous. The ends were cut back, 5 bases at V and 1 base at J, with 4 bases in the middle. CDR3 size: 11 residues. Germline assignment: CDR1 SGHTS and CDR2 YDEGEE. The CDR3 DNA follows: TGTGCCAGCAGTTTTTCCTACGAGCAGTACTTC. It yields the protein CASSFSYEQYF.

The gene calls are TRBV27 and TRBJ1-6, with D possibly being TRBD1 (6 bases). Trimming took off 3 bases at V and 6 bases at J, with 9 bases between the two ends. This CDR3 is 14 amino acids long. Per germline, CDR1 MNHEY and CDR2 SMNVEV (reference sequence). The CDR3 protein is CASSLRTANSPLHF. In DNA, the CDR3 is TGTGCCAGCAGTTTGCGGACAGCTAATTCACCCCTCCACTTT.

As DNA, the CDR3 is TGTGCCAGCAGCCCAGGCGGGGTATTATGGACTGAAGCTTTCTTT. Its translation: CASSPGGVLWTEAFF. The genes are TRBV7-2 and TRBJ1-1; D is uncertain. With 5 bases removed from V and 5 bases from J, the gap between germline ends came to 18 bases. Germline-derived CDR1 and CDR2 are SGHTA and FQGNSA. The CDR3 extends over 15 amino acids.

The V call is TRBV11-3, the J call TRBJ2-5; 13 nucleotides line up with TRBD2. The end of the DNA is better explained by TRBJ2-7, so the J call may be wrong. The CDR3 is 17 amino acids. CDR1 is SGHNT and CDR2 is YENEEA in the germline V gene. Here the CDR3 reads CASSLTSGRHSTYEQYF. DNA for the CDR3: TGTGCCAGCAGCCTGACTAGCGGGAGGCACTCAACCTACGAGCAGTACTTC.

The chain has TRBV27 and TRBJ2-2; 8 bases fit TRBD1. The CDR3 runs to 13 residues. Germline assignment: CDR1 MNHEY and CDR2 SMNVEV (reference sequence). The V segment lost 11 bases and the J segment 7 bases; nucleotides outside the gene matches: 9. The CDR3 DNA is TGTGCCGTTCGTGGACAGGGATACGGGGAGCTGTTTTTT. Its translation is CAVRGQGYGELFF.

The table lists this clone with a count of one. The chain combines TRBV7-6 with TRBJ2-5; 8 bases are shared with TRBD1. The trim removed 5 bases at V and 5 bases at J, leaving 10 bases unmatched. The CDR3 is made up of 15 amino acids. Germline-derived CDR1 and CDR2 are SGHVS and FNYEAQ. The CDR3 nucleotides are TGTGCCAGCAGCCGAGGACAGGGCATACAGGAGACCCAGTACTTC. Translation: CASSRGQGIQETQYF.

V gene TRBV27 combines with J gene TRBJ1-2, with D possibly matching TRBD1 (5 bases). Between the trimmed V and J ends, which lost 3 bases and 1 base, there was a span of 6 bases. The V gene's germline CDR1 is MNHEY and CDR2 SMNVEV (reference sequence). CDR3 length equals 13 residues. CDR3 nucleotides: TGTGCCAGCAGTTTCGGACATAACTATGGCTACACCTTC. Protein sequence: CASSFGHNYGYTF.

This chain uses TRBV25-1 with TRBJ2-2, with TRBD2 identical over 8 bases. V lost 6 bases, J lost 10 bases, and 1 base stayed unmatched. The CDR3 covers 11 residues. CDR1 is MGHDK, CDR2 SYGVNS, per germline. This CDR3 is CASRGLAELFF. DNA for the CDR3: TGTGCCAGCAGAGGACTAGCGGAGCTGTTTTTT.

V usage is TRBV7-9 and J usage is TRBJ2-5; TRBD2 is a possible D gene (5 bases). Germline V gene sequence: CDR1 SEHNR, CDR2 FQNEAQ (reference sequence). The CDR3 is 13 amino acids. The ends were cut back, 2 bases at V and 3 bases at J, with 7 bases in the middle. CDR3 sequence: CASSLPGKETQYF. For the CDR3, the DNA is TGTGCCAGCAGCTTACCGGGGAAAGAGACCCAGTACTTC. Together with reference TRBV7-9 and TRBJ2-5, the CDR3 gives the full variable domain: DTGVSQNPRHKITKRGQNVTFRCDPISEHNRLYWYRQTLGQGPEFLTYFQNEAQLEKSRLLSDRFSAERPKGSFSTLEIQRTEQGDSAMYLCASSLPGKETQYFGPGTRLLVL.

The genes are TRBV2 and TRBJ1-6; D uncertain. The CDR3 runs to 14 residues. V was clipped by 6 bases and J by 0 bases, with 6 bases between them. Germline lookup yields CDR1 SNHLY and CDR2 FYNNEI. The CDR3 loop reads CASRDSSYNSPLHF. The CDR3 nucleotides read TGTGCCAGCAGGGATAGCTCCTATAATTCACCCCTCCACTTT.

This clone was recorded once. CDR3 sequence reads: CASSQRAGGAISKSGANVLTF. CDR3 DNA sequence: TGCGCCAGCAGCCAAAGGGCAGGGGGCGCGATCAGTAAATCTGGGGCCAACGTCCTGACTTTC. The chain is built from TRBV4-1 and TRBJ2-6; 8 bases line up with TRBD1. J lost 1 base, V lost 2 bases, and 16 bases had no gene match. This CDR3 region has 21 residues. CDR1 and CDR2 from the germline V gene are MGHRA and YSYEKL.

The chain joins TRBV19 to TRBJ2-1, with D perhaps TRBD2 (6 bases). The CDR3 is 15 amino acids. With 5 bases removed from V and 2 bases from J, the gap between germline ends came to 13 bases. The V gene's germline CDR1 is LNHDA and CDR2 SQIVND (reference sequence). Written as DNA, the CDR3 is TGTGCCAGTAGTTTCGGGGCGGGACCCTACAATGAGCAGTTCTTC. This translates into CASSFGAGPYNEQFF.

J is TRBJ2-1 and V is TRBV28; TRBD1 matches at 11 bases. CDR1 is MDHEN, CDR2 SYDVKM, per germline. The CDR3 totals 13 residues. V trimming: 8 bases; J trimming: 8 bases; junction bases outside the gene matches: 5. CDR3 sequence: CASRDRGFHEQFF. The CDR3 bases are TGTGCCAGCCGGGACAGGGGGTTTCATGAGCAGTTCTTC.

This clone was seen more than once but under ten times. J is TRBJ2-3 and V is TRBV28, with 9 bases matching TRBD1. Germline values: CDR1 MDHEN, CDR2 SYDVKM. There are 16 residues in the CDR3. V lost 7 bases to trimming and J lost 4 bases; unmatched junction nucleotides: 12. CDR3 sequence (DNA): TGTGCCAGCACCATTTTCGTGGACAGGGGAGCAGATACGCAGTATTTT. Its translation is CASTIFVDRGADTQYF.

The J gene is TRBJ2-1, the V gene TRBV19; perhaps TRBD2 as D (5 bases). The CDR3 runs 13 residues. Per the germline V gene, CDR1 is LNHDA and CDR2 is SQIVND (reference sequence). Trimming shortened V by 5 bases and J by 2 bases, and 7 bases separated the two germline ends. CDR3 DNA sequence: TGTGCCAGTAGTCCCGGGGCCTACAATGAGCAGTTCTTC. Its protein is CASSPGAYNEQFF. Drawing the rest from reference TRBV19 and TRBJ2-1, the complete variable domain is DGGITQSPKYLFRKEGQNVTLSCEQNLNHDAMYWYRQDPGQGLRLIYYSQIVNDFQKGDIAEGYSVSREKKESFPLTVTSAQKNPTAFYLCASSPGAYNEQFFGPGTRLTVL.